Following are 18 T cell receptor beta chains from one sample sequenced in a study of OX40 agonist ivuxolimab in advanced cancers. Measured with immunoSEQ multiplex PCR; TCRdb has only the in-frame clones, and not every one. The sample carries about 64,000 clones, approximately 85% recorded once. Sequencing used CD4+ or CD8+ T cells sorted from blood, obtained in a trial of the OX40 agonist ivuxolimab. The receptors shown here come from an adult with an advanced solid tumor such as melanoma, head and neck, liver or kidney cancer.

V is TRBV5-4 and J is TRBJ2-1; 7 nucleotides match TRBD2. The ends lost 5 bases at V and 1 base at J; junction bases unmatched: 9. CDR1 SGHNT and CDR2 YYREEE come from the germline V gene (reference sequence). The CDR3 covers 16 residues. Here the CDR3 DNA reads TGTGCCAGCAGACCCGGTATGGGAGGGTCCTACAATGAGCAGTTCTTC. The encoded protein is CASRPGMGGSYNEQFF. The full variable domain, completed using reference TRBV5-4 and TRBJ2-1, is ETGVTQSPTHLIKTRGQQVTLRCSSQSGHNTVSWYQQALGQGPQFIFQYYREEENGRGNFPPRFSGLQFPNYSSELNVNALELDDSALYLCASRPGMGGSYNEQFFGPGTRLTVL.

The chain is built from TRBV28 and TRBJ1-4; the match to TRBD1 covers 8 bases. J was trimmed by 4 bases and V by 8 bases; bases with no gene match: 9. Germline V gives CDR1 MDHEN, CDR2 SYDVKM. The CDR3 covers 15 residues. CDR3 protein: CASADRGHLNEKLFF. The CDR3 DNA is TGTGCCAGCGCAGACAGGGGCCACCTTAATGAAAAACTGTTTTTT.

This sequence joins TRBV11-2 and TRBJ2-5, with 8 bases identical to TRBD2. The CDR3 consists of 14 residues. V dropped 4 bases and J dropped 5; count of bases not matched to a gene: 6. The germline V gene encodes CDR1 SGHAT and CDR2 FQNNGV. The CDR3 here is CASSSRTSRETQYF. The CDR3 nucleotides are TGTGCCAGCAGCTCTCGGACTAGCAGGGAGACCCAGTACTTC.

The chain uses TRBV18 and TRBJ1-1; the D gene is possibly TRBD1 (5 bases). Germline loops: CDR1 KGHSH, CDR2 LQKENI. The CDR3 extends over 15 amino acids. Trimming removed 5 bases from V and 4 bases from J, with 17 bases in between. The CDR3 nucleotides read TGTGCCAGCTCAAATAGAGGGGTACGGGGCACTGAAGCTTTCTTT. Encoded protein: CASSNRGVRGTEAFF.

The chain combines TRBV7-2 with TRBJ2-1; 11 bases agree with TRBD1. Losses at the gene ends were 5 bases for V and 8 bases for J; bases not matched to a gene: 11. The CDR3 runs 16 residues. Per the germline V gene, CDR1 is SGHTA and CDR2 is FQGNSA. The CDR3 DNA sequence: TGTGCCAGCAGCCCCCGGACAGGGGGCTCGACGTATGAGCAGTTCTTC. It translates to CASSPRTGGSTYEQFF.

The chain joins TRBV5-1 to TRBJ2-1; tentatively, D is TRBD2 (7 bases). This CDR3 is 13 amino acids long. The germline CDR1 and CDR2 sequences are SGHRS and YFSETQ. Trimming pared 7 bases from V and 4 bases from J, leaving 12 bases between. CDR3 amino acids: CASGGGVYNEQFF. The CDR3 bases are TGCGCCAGCGGGGGGGGCGTTTACAATGAGCAGTTCTTC.

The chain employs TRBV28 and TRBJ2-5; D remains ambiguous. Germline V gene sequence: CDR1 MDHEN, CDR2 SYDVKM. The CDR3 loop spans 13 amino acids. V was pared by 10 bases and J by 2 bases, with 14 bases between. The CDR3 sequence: CATTRPAQETQYF. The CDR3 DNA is TGTGCCACCACTCGACCAGCTCAAGAGACCCAGTACTTC. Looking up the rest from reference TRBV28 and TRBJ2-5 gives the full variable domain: DVKVTQSSRYLVKRTGEKVFLECVQDMDHENMFWYRQDPGLGLRLIYFSYDVKMKEKGDIPEGYSVSREKKERFSLILESASTNQTSMYLCATTRPAQETQYFGPGTRLLVL.

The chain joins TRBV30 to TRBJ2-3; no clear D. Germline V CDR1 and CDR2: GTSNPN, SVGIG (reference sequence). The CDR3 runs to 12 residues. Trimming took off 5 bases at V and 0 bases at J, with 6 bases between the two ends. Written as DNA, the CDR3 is TGTGCCTGGTCAGACAGCACAGATACGCAGTATTTT. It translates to CAWSDSTDTQYF.

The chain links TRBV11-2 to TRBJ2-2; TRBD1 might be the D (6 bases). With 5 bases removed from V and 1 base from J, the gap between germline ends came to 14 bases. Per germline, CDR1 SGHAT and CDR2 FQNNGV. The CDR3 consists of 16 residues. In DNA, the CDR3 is TGTGCCAGCAGCCGTGGTGGGGGCTGGAACACCGGGGAGCTGTTTTTT. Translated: CASSRGGGWNTGELFF.

The CDR3 reads CASSLDRGTDTQYF. The CDR3 DNA reads as TGTGCCAGCAGCTTAGACAGGGGCACAGATACGCAGTATTTT. J is TRBJ2-3 and V is TRBV13; the D gene is possibly TRBD1 (6 bases). The V gene's germline CDR1 is PRHDT and CDR2 FYEKMQ (reference sequence). Trimming pared 1 base from V and 1 base from J, leaving 6 bases between. CDR3 length: 14 residues.

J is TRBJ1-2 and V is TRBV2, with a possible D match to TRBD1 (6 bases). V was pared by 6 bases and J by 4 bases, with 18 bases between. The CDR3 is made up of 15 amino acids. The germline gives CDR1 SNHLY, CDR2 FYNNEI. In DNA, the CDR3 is TGTGCCAGCAGGGTGGACAGTCTGGGAGGCTATGGCTACACCTTC. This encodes CASRVDSLGGYGYTF.

For the CDR3, the DNA is TGCAGCGTTCGGGTCCAGCGGGGAACCGGGGAGCTGTTTTTT. This codes for CSVRVQRGTGELFF. The rearrangement uses TRBV29-1 and TRBJ2-2; 7 nucleotides match TRBD2. In germline, CDR1 is SQVTM, CDR2 ANQGSEA. The CDR3 contains 14 residues. Trimming at V came to 5 bases and at J to 5 bases, leaving 8 bases not matched to a gene.

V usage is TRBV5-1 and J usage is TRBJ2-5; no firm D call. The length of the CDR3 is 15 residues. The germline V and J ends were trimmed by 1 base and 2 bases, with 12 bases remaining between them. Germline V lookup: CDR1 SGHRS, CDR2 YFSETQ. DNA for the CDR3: TGCGCCAGCAGCTTGTCGAGAGCAGGACAAGAGACCCAGTACTTC. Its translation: CASSLSRAGQETQYF.

The CDR3 reads CASSFPEGTGRNEQFF. In DNA, the CDR3 is TGTGCCAGCAGTTTTCCCGAAGGGACAGGGAGAAATGAGCAGTTCTTC. The chain uses TRBV28 and TRBJ2-1; 9 bases are shared with TRBD1. Germline-derived CDR1 and CDR2 are MDHEN and SYDVKM. The ends lost 3 bases at V and 7 bases at J; junction bases unmatched: 10. The length of the CDR3 is 16 residues. Using reference TRBV28 and TRBJ2-1 for the parts outside the CDR3, the full variable domain is DVKVTQSSRYLVKRTGEKVFLECVQDMDHENMFWYRQDPGLGLRLIYFSYDVKMKEKGDIPEGYSVSREKKERFSLILESASTNQTSMYLCASSFPEGTGRNEQFFGPGTRLTVL.

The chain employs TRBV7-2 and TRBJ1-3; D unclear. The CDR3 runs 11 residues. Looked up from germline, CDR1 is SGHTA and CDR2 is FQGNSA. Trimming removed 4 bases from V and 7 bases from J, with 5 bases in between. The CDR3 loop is CASSSANTIYF. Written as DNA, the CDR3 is TGTGCCAGCAGCTCAGCCAACACCATATATTTT.

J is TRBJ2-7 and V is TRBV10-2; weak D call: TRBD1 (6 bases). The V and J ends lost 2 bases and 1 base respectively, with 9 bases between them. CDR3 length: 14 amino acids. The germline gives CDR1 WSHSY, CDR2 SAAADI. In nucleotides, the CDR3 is TGCGCCAGCAGTGAGCTTAGGGGGTCCTACGAGCAGTACTTC. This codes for CASSELRGSYEQYF.

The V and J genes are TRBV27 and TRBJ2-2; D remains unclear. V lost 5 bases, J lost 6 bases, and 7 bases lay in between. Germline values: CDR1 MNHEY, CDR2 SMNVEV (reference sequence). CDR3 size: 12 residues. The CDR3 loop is CASSREAGELFF. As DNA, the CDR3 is TGTGCCAGCAGTAGGGAAGCCGGGGAGCTGTTTTTT.

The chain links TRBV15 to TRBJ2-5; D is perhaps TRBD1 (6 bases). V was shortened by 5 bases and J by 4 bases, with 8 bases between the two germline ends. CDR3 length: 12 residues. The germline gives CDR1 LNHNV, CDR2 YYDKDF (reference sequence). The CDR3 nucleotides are TGTGCCACCAGCGAACAGGGAGAGACCCAGTACTTC. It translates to CATSEQGETQYF.